Below are 28 T cell receptor beta chains sequenced from a single sample in a study of T cells in women clearing cervical HPV infection. The repertoire was sequenced with immunoSEQ multiplex PCR; TCRdb's copy has only in-frame clones and lacks some. The repertoire table contains 40,000 to 55,000 clones. The sequenced sample was blood buffy coat. These receptors were obtained from a woman aged 18 to 75 with a cervical HPV16 infection that either progressed to CIN3+ or cleared (not recorded which).

For this clone: The DNA ends 3 residues before the CDR3 does, and the rest of the CDR3 is filled in from the germline J gene. J is TRBJ2-7 and V is TRBV7-2, with 11 bases fitting TRBD1. Germline CDR1 is SGHTA and CDR2 is FQGNSA. The V gene end was trimmed by 3 bases and the J gene end by 3 bases; junction bases not matched to a gene: 4. CDR3 length equals 15 residues. CDR3 in amino acids: CASSFGTGGGYEQYF. The DNA read from the CDR3 is TGTGCCAGCAGCTTCGGGACAGGGGGAGGCTACGAG.

As regards this clone: The CDR3 is cut off 3 residues early in the read; its end comes from the germline J gene. The chain links TRBV2 to TRBJ2-2, with D uncertain. The CDR3 consists of 14 residues. From germline, CDR1 is SNHLY and CDR2 FYNNEI. Trimming removed 3 bases at V and 1 base at J, with 6 bases between. The CDR3 here is CASSDKLNTGELFF. CDR3 DNA, as far as it was read: TGTGCCAGCAGTGATAAACTGAACACCGGGGAG.

In the case of this clone: Read sequence stops 3 residues before the CDR3 end, and the germline J gene provides the missing end. This rearrangement joins TRBV5-5 to TRBJ1-1, with 8 bases that match TRBD1. The CDR3 runs 12 residues. In germline, CDR1 is SGHKS, CDR2 YYEKEE (reference sequence). The V and J ends lost 3 bases and 6 bases, in that order; junction bases with no gene match: 1. CDR3 loop: CASSSTGAEAFF. Incomplete CDR3 DNA: TGTGCCAGCAGCTCGACAGGGGCTGAA.

In regard to this clone: The CDR3 goes on 3 residues after the read ends, and that part is filled in from the germline J gene. The V call is TRBV5-1, the J call TRBJ2-7; 8 bases are shared with TRBD2. V gave up 2 bases and J gave up 6 bases; unmatched junction bases: 19. The CDR3 is 18 residues long. CDR1 SGHRS and CDR2 YFSETQ come from the germline V gene. CDR3 bases read: TGCGCCAGCAGCTTCTCAGCGATTTCGGCGGGGGGACTTGGCGAG. This gives the protein CASSFSAISAGGLGE. The complete CDR3 reads CASSFSAISAGGLGEQYF.

In regard to this clone: The sequenced fragment ends 3 residues before the CDR3 boundary, so the rest is inferred from the germline J gene. The J gene is TRBJ2-2, the V gene TRBV5-4; tentatively, D is TRBD1 (5 bases). The CDR3 is 16 amino acids. Trimming pared 2 bases from V and 0 bases from J, leaving 11 bases between. Germline values: CDR1 SGHNT, CDR2 YYREEE (reference sequence). CDR3 DNA (partial): TGTGCCAGCAGCTTTTGGCAGACAGCGAACACCGGGGAG. Translated: CASSFWQTANTGE. From start to end, the CDR3 is CASSFWQTANTGELFF.

Remarks on this clone: The CDR3 extends 3 residues past the end of the read, so its final part is completed from the germline J gene. The chain joins TRBV18 to TRBJ2-7; D is uncertain. The CDR3 loop spans 14 amino acids. V was trimmed by 4 bases and J by 3 bases, leaving 13 bases between them. Germline assignment: CDR1 KGHSH and CDR2 LQKENI. The covered CDR3 bases are TGTGCCAGCTCACTAACAGTTGGGTTCTACGAG. It translates to CASSLTVGFYE. The CDR3 in its entirety is CASSLTVGFYEQYF.

Regarding this clone: The read is 3 residues too short to cover the CDR3 end, so that end is filled in from the germline J gene. The V and J genes are TRBV7-3 and TRBJ1-5; D is ambiguous. V lost 5 bases to trimming and J lost 0 bases, with 5 bases between them. The CDR3 is 13 residues long. The germline V gene has CDR1 SGHTA and CDR2 FQGTGA. Partial CDR3 DNA: TGTGCCAGCAGCCCAGGTAGCAATCAGCCC. Protein product: CASSPGSNQP. The whole CDR3 is CASSPGSNQPQHF.

This CDR3 is CSVEWGATQETQYF. The CDR3 bases that were read are TGCAGCGTTGAATGGGGCGCAACCCAAGAGACG. The chain recombines TRBV29-1 with TRBJ2-3; D is possibly TRBD1 (5 bases). Read sequence stops 3 residues before the CDR3 end, and the germline J gene provides the missing end. CDR3 size: 14 residues. From germline, CDR1 is SQVTM and CDR2 ANQGSEA.

The CDR3 DNA, read in part, is TGCGCCAGCAGCGTCGCCTCCGTTGACAAGAACACCGGGGAG. Its translation: CASSVASVDKNTGE. The full CDR3 protein reads CASSVASVDKNTGELFF. The chain has TRBV5-1 and TRBJ2-2; D is uncertain. The missing CDR3 end, 3 residues past where the read stops, is filled in from the germline J gene. V gave up 4 bases and J gave up 1 base, with 17 bases separating them. The germline gives CDR1 SGHRS, CDR2 YFSETQ. The length of the CDR3 is 17 residues.

On this clone: From the germline J gene comes the end of the CDR3, since the read stops 3 residues before it. This rearrangement joins TRBV13 to TRBJ1-1; possibly TRBD1 for D (6 bases). With 0 bases removed from V and 2 bases from J, the gap between germline ends came to 10 bases. CDR3 length: 15 residues. Per germline, CDR1 PRHDT and CDR2 FYEKMQ (reference sequence). The CDR3 bases that were read are TGTGCCAGCAGCTTAGGGGGACACACCAACACTGAA. It codes for CASSLGGHTNTE. The entire CDR3 protein reads CASSLGGHTNTEAFF.

Concerning this clone: The read terminates 3 residues ahead of where the CDR3 ends, so the germline J gene completes it. The genes are TRBV6-8 and TRBJ1-2, with TRBD1 as a possible D gene (6 bases). CDR3 size: 12 residues. The germline V gene has CDR1 MNHGY and CDR2 SAAAGT. The CDR3: CASTPGAGGYTF. Partial CDR3 DNA: TGTGCCAGCACCCCAGGGGCTGGCGGC.

Concerning this clone: The read is 3 residues too short to cover the CDR3 end, so that end is filled in from the germline J gene. V usage is TRBV28 and J usage is TRBJ1-5, with 9 bases lining up with TRBD1. CDR3 length equals 14 residues. J gave up 4 bases and V 11 bases, and 9 bases lay outside the gene matches. Germline-derived CDR1 and CDR2 are MDHEN and SYDVKM. The sequenced part of the CDR3 DNA is TGTGCCCGTGAGGGACAGGGATCTAATCAGCCC. Its translation: CAREGQGSNQP. From start to end, the CDR3 is CAREGQGSNQPQHF.

On this clone: The read falls 3 residues short of the CDR3 end, and the missing part is taken from the germline J gene. This chain links TRBV20-1 with TRBJ1-5; 9 bases align to TRBD1. The CDR3 is 14 residues long. V lost 1 base and J lost 6; bases outside the gene matches: 4. Germline values: CDR1 DFQATT, CDR2 SNEGSKA (reference sequence). CDR3 DNA, as far as it was read: TGCAGTGCTAGAGTGACGGGACAGGGTCAGCCC. Its translation: CSARVTGQGQP. The entire CDR3 protein reads CSARVTGQGQPQHF.

The sequenced CDR3 bases are TGTGCCAGCAGTCAGAGGGGAAACAATAATTCACCG. Translated, it gives CASSQRGNNNSP. The CDR3, in full, reads CASSQRGNNNSPLFF. This rearrangement joins TRBV7-2 to TRBJ2-2, with D tentatively TRBD1 or TRBD2 (5 bases each). The read falls 3 residues short of the CDR3 end, and the missing part is taken from the germline J gene. The germline gives CDR1 SGHTA, CDR2 FQGNSA. CDR3 length: 15 amino acids.

Concerning this clone: The CDR3 extends 3 residues past the end of the read, so its final part is completed from the germline J gene. V is TRBV7-3 and J is TRBJ1-6; 10 nucleotides agree with TRBD1. V shed 8 bases, J shed 9 bases, and the junction held 7 bases outside the gene matches. The CDR3 is 14 residues long. The germline V gene encodes CDR1 SGHTA and CDR2 FQGTGA. The sequenced CDR3 bases are TGTGCCAGCCCCCTAGGACAGGGGGTTTCACCC. Residues: CASPLGQGVSP. The CDR3 as a whole reads CASPLGQGVSPLHF.

A word on this clone: The read ends 3 residues shy of where the CDR3 ends; the end is completed using the germline J gene. This sequence joins TRBV10-3 and TRBJ2-3; no definite D call. V was pared by 5 bases and J by 6 bases, with 6 bases between. Looked up from germline, CDR1 is ENHRY and CDR2 is SYGVKD. The CDR3 length is 11 residues. The CDR3: CAISSPDTQYF. The part of the CDR3 DNA that was read is TGTGCCATCAGTTCCCCGGATACG.

By frequency, this clone is medium-sized. The read gets to within 3 residues of the CDR3 end, and the germline J gene fills in the rest. The rearrangement joins TRBV14 to TRBJ2-4; the match to TRBD2 covers 8 bases. Trimming cost V 2 bases and J 2 bases; bases outside gene matches: 11. The CDR3 is 18 residues long. Germline CDR1 is SGHDN and CDR2 is FVKESK. The CDR3 bases that were read are TGTGCCAGCAGCCAATCCTACGGGGGGGCTGGGCCCAAAAACATT. Its protein is CASSQSYGGAGPKNI. The entire CDR3 reads CASSQSYGGAGPKNIQYF.

CDR3 region: CASSETEAGELFF. The sequenced CDR3 bases are TGTGCCAGCAGTGAAACCGAGGCCGGGGAG. V and J are TRBV2 and TRBJ2-2; D not resolved. The CDR3 extends 3 residues past the end of the read, so its final part is completed from the germline J gene. The length of the CDR3 is 13 residues. Trimming cost V 2 bases and J 6 bases, with 7 bases left between them. Per the germline V gene, CDR1 is SNHLY and CDR2 is FYNNEI.

A word on this clone: From the germline J gene comes the end of the CDR3, since the read stops 3 residues before it. This chain joins TRBV19 and TRBJ1-1; D unclear. Germline lookup yields CDR1 LNHDA and CDR2 SQIVND (reference sequence). V was shortened by 2 bases and J by 3 bases, with 7 bases between the two germline ends. The CDR3 loop spans 13 amino acids. The CDR3 bases that were read are TGTGCCAGTAGTATATTGGGCCACACTGAA. It codes for CASSILGHTE. In full, the CDR3 is CASSILGHTEAFF.

About this clone itself: The DNA ends 3 residues before the CDR3 does, and the rest of the CDR3 is filled in from the germline J gene. The rearrangement uses TRBV7-6 and TRBJ2-5, with D perhaps TRBD1 (6 bases). From germline, CDR1 is SGHVS and CDR2 FNYEAQ. V lost 7 bases to trimming and J lost 1 base, with 10 bases between them. CDR3 size: 13 residues. The sequenced CDR3 bases are TGTGCCAGCACCACAGGGTCCCAAGAGACC. Its translation: CASTTGSQET. The whole CDR3 is CASTTGSQETQYF.

Comment on this clone: The CDR3 extends 3 residues past the end of the read, so its final part is completed from the germline J gene. The J gene is TRBJ1-2, the V gene TRBV28, with no clear D. The CDR3 has 13 amino acids. The germline CDR1 and CDR2 sequences are MDHEN and SYDVKM. Trimming shortened V by 3 bases and J by 3 bases, and 8 bases separated the two germline ends. Partial CDR3 DNA: TGTGCCAGCAGTTTGAGGCATTACTATGGC. Translated: CASSLRHYYG. The CDR3 in its entirety is CASSLRHYYGYTF.

Concerning this clone: The read terminates 3 residues ahead of where the CDR3 ends, so the germline J gene completes it. This chain uses TRBV7-9 with TRBJ2-3; D might be TRBD1 (6 bases). The CDR3 runs 14 residues. CDR1 SEHNR and CDR2 FQNEAQ come from the germline V gene (reference sequence). CDR3 DNA (partial): TGTGCCAGCAGTTGGGGACATACGGAGTCGCCG. This gives the protein CASSWGHTESP. The whole CDR3 protein reads CASSWGHTESPQYF.

As regards this clone: The read terminates 3 residues before the CDR3 end, so the remaining end is supplied by the germline J gene. The genes are TRBV7-7 and TRBJ2-3, with 7 nucleotides matching TRBD2. CDR3 length: 15 amino acids. Germline-derived CDR1 and CDR2 are SSHAT and FNYEAQ (reference sequence). The CDR3 DNA, read in part, is TGTGCCAGCAGCTTAATGGGCGGGGAGGGAGAGACG. It specifies CASSLMGGEGET. The complete CDR3 sequence is CASSLMGGEGETQYF.

As concerns this clone: The observed sequence ends 3 residues before the CDR3 terminus, with the missing tail filled in from the germline J gene. The chain recombines TRBV5-1 with TRBJ2-3; no clear D. CDR1 and CDR2 (germline): SGHRS, YFSETQ. V lost 0 bases and J lost 0, with 8 bases in between. The CDR3 is 15 amino acids. CDR3 DNA (partial): TGCGCCAGCAGCTTGGGCTTTGGCAGCACAGATACG. It translates to CASSLGFGSTDT. The entire CDR3 sequence reads CASSLGFGSTDTQYF.

Points on this clone: The CDR3 end lies 3 residues beyond the end of the read and is filled in from the germline J gene. The chain joins TRBV5-1 to TRBJ1-2; tentatively, D is TRBD1 (6 bases). V lost 0 bases to trimming and J lost 3 bases, with 6 bases between them. CDR1 and CDR2 (germline): SGHRS, YFSETQ. The CDR3 runs 13 residues. Incomplete CDR3 DNA: TGCGCCAGCAGCTTGGGGACAGACTATGGC. Translated, it gives CASSLGTDYG. The complete CDR3 protein is CASSLGTDYGYTF.

Note on this clone: The DNA ends 3 residues before the CDR3 does, and the rest of the CDR3 is filled in from the germline J gene. V and J are TRBV11-2 and TRBJ1-2; no firm D call. Germline values: CDR1 SGHAT, CDR2 FQNNGV. V was clipped by 0 bases and J by 4 bases, with 12 bases between them. This CDR3 is 15 amino acids long. CDR3 sequence reads: CASSLERGAVYGYTF. The CDR3 DNA, read in part, is TGTGCCAGCAGCTTAGAGCGGGGTGCGGTCTATGGC.

Points on this clone: With the read ending 3 residues before the CDR3 end, the germline J gene is used to fill in that end. The chain joins TRBV19 to TRBJ1-2, with 9 bases lining up with TRBD1. CDR1 and CDR2 (germline): LNHDA, SQIVND (reference sequence). There are 14 residues in the CDR3. CDR3 DNA, as far as it was read: TGTGCCAGTAGTACCGGACAGGGGCGGTACGAC. This gives the protein CASSTGQGRYD. The CDR3 reads in full as CASSTGQGRYDYTF.

The part of the CDR3 DNA that was read is TGTGCCAGTAGTCCCGCACATCTAAACTACGAC. Its translation: CASSPAHLNYD. The entire CDR3 is CASSPAHLNYDYTF. This rearrangement joins TRBV19 to TRBJ1-2; D unclear. Coverage ceases 3 residues before the CDR3 finishes, and the germline J gene fills in the end. The CDR3 runs 14 residues. Germline V gives CDR1 LNHDA, CDR2 SQIVND (reference sequence).